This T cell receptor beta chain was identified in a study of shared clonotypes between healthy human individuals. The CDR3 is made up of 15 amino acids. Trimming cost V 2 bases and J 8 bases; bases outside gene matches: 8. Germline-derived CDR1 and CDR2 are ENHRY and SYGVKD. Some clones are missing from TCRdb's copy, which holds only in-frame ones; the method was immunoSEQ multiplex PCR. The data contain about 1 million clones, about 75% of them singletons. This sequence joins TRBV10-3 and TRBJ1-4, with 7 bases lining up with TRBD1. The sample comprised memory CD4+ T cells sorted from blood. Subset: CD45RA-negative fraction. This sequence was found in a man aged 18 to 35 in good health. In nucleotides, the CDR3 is TGTGCCATCAGTGAGACGGCAGGGGGTTTGGAAAAACTGTTTTTT. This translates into CAISETAGGLEKLFF.